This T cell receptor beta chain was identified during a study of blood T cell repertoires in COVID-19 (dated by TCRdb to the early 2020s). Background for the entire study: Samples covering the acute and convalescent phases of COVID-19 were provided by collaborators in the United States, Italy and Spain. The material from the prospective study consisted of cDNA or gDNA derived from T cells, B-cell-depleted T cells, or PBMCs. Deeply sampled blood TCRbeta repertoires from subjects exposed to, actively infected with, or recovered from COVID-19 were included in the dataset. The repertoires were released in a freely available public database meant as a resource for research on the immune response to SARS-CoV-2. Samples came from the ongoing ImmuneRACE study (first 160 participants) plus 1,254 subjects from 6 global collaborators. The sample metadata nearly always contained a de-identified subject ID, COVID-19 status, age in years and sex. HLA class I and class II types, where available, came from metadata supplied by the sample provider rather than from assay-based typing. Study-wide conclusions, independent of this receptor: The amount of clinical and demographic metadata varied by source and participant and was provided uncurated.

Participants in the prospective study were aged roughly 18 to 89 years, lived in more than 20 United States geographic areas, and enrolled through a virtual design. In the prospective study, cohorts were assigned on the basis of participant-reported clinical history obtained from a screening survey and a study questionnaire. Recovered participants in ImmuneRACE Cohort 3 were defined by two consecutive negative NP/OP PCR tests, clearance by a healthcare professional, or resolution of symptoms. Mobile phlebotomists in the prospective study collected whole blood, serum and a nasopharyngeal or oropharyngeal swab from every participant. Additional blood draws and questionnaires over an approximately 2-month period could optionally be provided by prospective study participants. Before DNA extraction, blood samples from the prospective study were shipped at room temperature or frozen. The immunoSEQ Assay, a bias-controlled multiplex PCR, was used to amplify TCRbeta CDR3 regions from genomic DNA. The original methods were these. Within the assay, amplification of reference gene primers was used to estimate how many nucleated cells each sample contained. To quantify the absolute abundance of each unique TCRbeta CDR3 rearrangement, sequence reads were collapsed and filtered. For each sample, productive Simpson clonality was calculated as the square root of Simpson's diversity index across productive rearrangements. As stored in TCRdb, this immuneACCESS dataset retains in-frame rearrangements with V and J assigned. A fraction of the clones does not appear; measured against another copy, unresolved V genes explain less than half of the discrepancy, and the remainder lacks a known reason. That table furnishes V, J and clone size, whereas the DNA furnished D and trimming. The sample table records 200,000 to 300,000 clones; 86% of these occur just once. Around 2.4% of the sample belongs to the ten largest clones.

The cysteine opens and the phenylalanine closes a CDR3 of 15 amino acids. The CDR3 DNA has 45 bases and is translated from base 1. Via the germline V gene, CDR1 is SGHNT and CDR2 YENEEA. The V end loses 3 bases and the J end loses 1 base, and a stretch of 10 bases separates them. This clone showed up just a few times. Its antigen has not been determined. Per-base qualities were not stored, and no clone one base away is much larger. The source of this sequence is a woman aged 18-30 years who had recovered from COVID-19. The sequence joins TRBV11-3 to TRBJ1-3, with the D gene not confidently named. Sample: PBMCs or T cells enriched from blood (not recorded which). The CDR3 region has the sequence CASSFLSTSGNTIYF. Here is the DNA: TGTGCCAGCAGCTTCCTCTCGACTTCTGGAAACACCATATATTTT. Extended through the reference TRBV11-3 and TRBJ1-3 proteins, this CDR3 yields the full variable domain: EAGVVQSPRYKIIEKKQPVAFWCNPISGHNTLYWYLQNLGQGPELLIRYENEEAVDDSQLPKDRFSAERLKGVDSTLKIQPAELGDSAVYLCASSFLSTSGNTIYFGEGSWLTVV.